This TCR beta chain was captured by sequencing in a study of CD8+ T cells in alopecia areata (dated by TCRdb to about 2018). About the study as a whole: The treated patients, all with moderate-to-severe alopecia areata, were enrolled in an open-label pilot trial of oral tofacitinib given at 5 to 10 mg twice daily. Patients received tofacitinib for 6 to 18 months and were then followed off drug for 6 months to check for delayed response and recurrence. For the treated patients, the SALT score, which quantifies what percentage of scalp surface area is affected, served as the measure of disease severity. To study T cell clonal expansion in alopecia areata, the researchers applied high-throughput TCRbeta sequencing to both the C3H/HeJ mouse model and human patients. Scalp tissue and sorted CD4+ and CD8+ peripheral blood T cells from patchy and totalis/universalis alopecia areata patients and from healthy controls were covered by human TCRbeta sequencing. Biopsies were taken from tofacitinib-treated patients at baseline and again at 4 and 24 weeks into treatment, and several of those patients also had a later scalp biopsy. Scalp clonality was compared across normal scalp (n=4), patchy alopecia areata scalp (n=8), and alopecia totalis/universalis scalp (n=8). RNA was obtained with the PAXgene miRNA kit for fixed scalp, the miRNeasy kit for PBMCs, and the RNeasy kit for mouse skin. Amplification of TCRbeta CDR3 regions was done by immunoSEQ multiplex PCR using 35 Vbeta forward primers and 13 Jbeta reverse primers.

Study-wide findings and limitations: Shared TCR sequences between patients were less evident than in mice, which may be partly attributable to HLA diversity in the patient population. Resident alphabeta T cells in normal human skin are also sequenced, complicating scalp TCR repertoire analysis, unlike mouse skin dominated by gammadelta T cells. Many expanded lesional clones were found to persist in scalp and blood during tofacitinib treatment, and relapse after treatment cessation may be partly explained by this persistence. Scalp clonality and the number of expanded CD8+ clones among the top 100 scalp clones were significantly decreased by tofacitinib. Higher clonality and more expanded CD8+ clones were observed in lesional scalp than in normal scalp, particularly in alopecia totalis/universalis, a finding suggestive of antigenic drive. Because the treated cohort was small and had just a single nonresponder, larger studies are needed to establish links between baseline CD8+ expansion and response.

Library creation used the immunoSEQ multiplex PCR assay. RNA was extracted from all samples and reverse transcribed into cDNA as template for TCR sequencing. SuperScript III was used to make first-strand cDNA, primed with a 2:1 mix of oligo-dT and random hexamers. Amplification bias was assessed with a synthetic immune receptor repertoire, and residual bias was removed computationally. As for the authors' bioinformatics: Raw reads were preprocessed to remove errors, and CDR3 was defined according to IMGT conventions as the region from the conserved cysteine to phenylalanine. Clonality was computed by normalizing Shannon entropy by log2 of the number of productive unique TCRs and subtracting the result from 1. CD4 or CD8 identity of scalp clones was inferred by cross-referencing scalp TCRbeta sequences with sorted blood CD4 and CD8 repertoires. TCRdb limited this immuneACCESS table to in-frame rearrangements with V and J called. A share of clones is missing; checked studies link under half to unresolved V genes, and the rest is unexplained. D and trimming come from the DNA, and the V and J calls and clone size come from that table. A total of around 19,000 clones appear in this sample, about 63% of them only once. The top ten hold approximately 7.6% of the sample.

Interpreted using the paper, the time point label stands for: 4 weeks on oral tofacitinib. This sample's treatment or condition label indicates: oral pan-JAK inhibitor, 5-10 mg twice daily. From alopecia areata patients, peripheral blood was collected along with lesional scalp punch biopsies. Human scalp biopsies were fixed immediately in PAXgene tissue containers. The CDR3, cysteine through phenylalanine, is 15 amino acids long. Only CDR3 DNA remains: 45 bases, in frame from the first base. V and J are truncated by 0 bases and 4 bases respectively, leaving an intervening sequence of 12 bases. CDR1 and CDR2 (KGHSH, LQKENI) derive from the germline V gene. Details on this clone: Its antigen specificity is not known. The sample holds no much larger clone one base away, and base qualities are not on file.

This clonotype was obtained from a human donor with alopecia areata. The rearrangement combines TRBV18 with TRBJ1-1; the D gene assignment is ambiguous. Sequencing used skin, obtained at week 4, from a patient treated with tofacitinib. The CDR3 sequence is CASSPPETFGTEAFF. The DNA sequence reads TGTGCCAGCTCACCACCGGAGACCTTCGGCACTGAAGCTTTCTTT.